These 21 T cell receptor beta chains were all obtained from the same sample, sequenced in a study of shared clonotypes between healthy human individuals. Here immunoSEQ multiplex PCR was the method, and the copy in TCRdb shows in-frame clones only, minus some. In the table there are roughly 2,300,000 clones, 85% to 95% of which are singletons. Specimen: naive CD4+ T cells from PBMCs. Noted subset: CD45RA+ positively selected. The receptor source for this set is a man younger than 30 in good health. Some clones in this sample may be carry-over from other donors' samples.

CDR3 residues: CASSARGRDQPQHF. CDR3 in DNA: TGCGCCAGCAGCGCCCGGGGGAGGGATCAGCCCCAGCATTTT. The chain has TRBV10-2 and TRBJ1-5; TRBD1 might be the D (5 bases). V was shortened by 6 bases and J by 5 bases, with 14 bases between the two germline ends. The CDR3 runs to 14 residues. Germline CDR1 and CDR2: WSHSY and SAAADI.

The genes are TRBV2 and TRBJ2-7, with 8 nucleotides matching TRBD1. The CDR3 has 13 amino acids. V lost 10 bases to trimming and J lost 1 base; unmatched junction nucleotides: 6. CDR1 SNHLY and CDR2 FYNNEI come from the germline V gene. The CDR3 bases are TGTGCCACCACGAGGGACAGGTCCTACGAGCAGTACTTC. Its protein is CATTRDRSYEQYF.

Only one count was recorded for this clone. V usage is TRBV9 and J usage is TRBJ1-5; D perhaps matches TRBD1 (6 bases). V lost 4 bases and J lost 7, with 12 bases in between. Germline assignment: CDR1 SGDLS and CDR2 YYNGEE. This CDR3 spans 13 amino acids. CDR3 DNA: TGTGCCAGCAGCTCACAGGGTGGACAGCCCCAGCATTTT. Its translation: CASSSQGGQPQHF.

The V call is TRBV28, the J call TRBJ1-1; 9 nucleotides match TRBD1. The germline gives CDR1 MDHEN, CDR2 SYDVKM. CDR3 length: 15 amino acids. Trimming removed 10 bases from V and 4 bases from J; junction bases left unmatched: 13. CDR3 region: CAIKDTLTGGTEAFF. CDR3 coding DNA: TGTGCCATCAAAGACACCTTGACAGGGGGCACTGAAGCTTTCTTT.

The chain uses TRBV9 and TRBJ1-3; D possibly corresponds to TRBD1 (5 bases). The CDR3 spans 15 residues. From germline, CDR1 is SGDLS and CDR2 YYNGEE. Trimming removed 7 bases from V and 0 bases from J, with 14 bases in between. CDR3 in DNA: TGTGCCAGCTCCCCGGGGCAGCGCTCTGGAAACACCATATATTTT. Translation gives CASSPGQRSGNTIYF.

This rearrangement joins TRBV6-6 to TRBJ1-2, with 8 bases identical to TRBD1. This CDR3 contains 15 residues. The germline CDR1 and CDR2 sequences are MNHNY and SVGAGI (reference sequence). V gave up 3 bases and J gave up 4 bases; unmatched junction bases: 7. The DNA of the CDR3 is TGTGCCAGCAGTTATTCCGATCAGGGGGCCTATGGCTACACCTTC. This codes for CASSYSDQGAYGYTF.

The chain couples TRBV28 to TRBJ2-1; 9 bases align to TRBD2. Unmatched junction bases numbered 9, after V lost 4 bases and J lost 2 bases. Germline CDR1 MDHEN, CDR2 SYDVKM. The CDR3 has 17 residues. Here the CDR3 DNA reads TGTGCCAGCAGTTCCGGTCGGGGCGGGAGGGCCTACAATGAGCAGTTCTTC. It codes for CASSSGRGGRAYNEQFF.

V usage is TRBV9 and J usage is TRBJ1-4; D may be TRBD1 (6 bases). V lost 6 bases and J 0 bases, leaving 12 bases between the germline ends. The CDR3 totals 15 residues. Per germline, CDR1 SGDLS and CDR2 YYNGEE. The chain's CDR3 is CASTRTASTNEKLFF. For the CDR3, the DNA is TGTGCCAGCACCCGGACAGCCTCAACTAATGAAAAACTGTTTTTT. Full variable domain (rest looked up from reference TRBV9 and TRBJ1-4): DSGVTQTPKHLITATGQRVTLRCSPRSGDLSVYWYQQSLDQGLQFLIQYYNGEERAKGNILERFSAQQFPDLHSELNLSSLELGDSALYFCASTRTASTNEKLFFGSGTQLSVL.

This chain links TRBV30 with TRBJ1-4; possible D gene TRBD1, 5 bases. The CDR3 runs to 15 residues. V lost 0 bases to trimming and J lost 2 bases, with 10 bases between them. The germline V gene has CDR1 GTSNPN and CDR2 SVGIG (reference sequence). The CDR3 sequence: CAWSVVRGTNEKLFF. The CDR3 DNA is TGTGCCTGGAGTGTGGTCCGGGGGACTAATGAAAAACTGTTTTTT.

Concerning this clone: The sample holds other DNA sequences that translate to the same CDR3. The chain carries TRBV7-2 and TRBJ2-7; 13 positions match TRBD2. Germline loops: CDR1 SGHTA, CDR2 FQGNSA. The ends lost 3 bases at V and 2 bases at J; junction bases unmatched: 4. The CDR3 has 16 residues. The CDR3 here is CASSLDGTSGTYEQYF. DNA for the CDR3: TGTGCCAGCAGCTTGGACGGGACTAGCGGGACCTACGAGCAGTACTTC.

V usage is TRBV28 and J usage is TRBJ1-4; a possible D gene is TRBD1 (5 bases). The CDR3 length is 15 residues. The germline gives CDR1 MDHEN, CDR2 SYDVKM. The V end was cut by 5 bases, the J end by 7 bases, with 17 bases between. DNA of the CDR3: TGTGCCAGCAGTGGGGCCGAAAGCTTGGGTGAAAAACTGTTTTTT. Its translation is CASSGAESLGEKLFF.

The chain uses TRBV28 and TRBJ2-5; 9 positions agree with TRBD2. The CDR3 runs 15 residues. V was clipped by 2 bases and J by 2 bases; unmatched bases: 3. Germline V gene sequence: CDR1 MDHEN, CDR2 SYDVKM. As DNA, the CDR3 is TGTGCCAGCAGTTTAGCGGGAGGGAATCAAGAGACCCAGTACTTC. As protein: CASSLAGGNQETQYF.

This rearrangement joins TRBV9 to TRBJ2-1; the match to TRBD2 covers 12 bases. This CDR3 has 15 amino acids. CDR1 is SGDLS and CDR2 is YYNGEE in the germline V gene. J was trimmed by 8 bases and V by 3 bases; bases with no gene match: 6. CDR3 coding DNA: TGTGCCAGCAGCGGACGACTAGCGGGGGTCGATGAGCAGTTCTTC. This codes for CASSGRLAGVDEQFF.

This sequence joins TRBV28 and TRBJ1-4; D may be TRBD1 (5 bases). CDR1 and CDR2 (germline): MDHEN, SYDVKM. Between the trimmed V and J ends, which lost 6 bases and 5 bases, there was a span of 19 bases. This CDR3 has 16 amino acids. CDR3: CASSPFKTGTNEKLFF. DNA for the CDR3: TGTGCCAGCAGCCCATTCAAAACAGGAACGAATGAAAAACTGTTTTTT.

This clone turned up a few times. Other DNA sequences in this sample translate to the same CDR3. As DNA, the CDR3 is TGTGCCAGCAGCGTAGCCGTAGGGACTGAAGCTTTCTTT. Translated: CASSVAVGTEAFF. The chain combines TRBV9 with TRBJ1-1; no firm D call. The length of the CDR3 is 13 residues. V was shortened by 0 bases and J by 5 bases, with 8 bases between the two germline ends. Looked up from germline, CDR1 is SGDLS and CDR2 is YYNGEE.

This chain links TRBV25-1 with TRBJ2-3; TRBD2 might be the D (5 bases). Between the trimmed V and J ends, which lost 5 bases and 6 bases, there was a span of 12 bases. The germline V gene has CDR1 MGHDK and CDR2 SYGVNS. The CDR3 length is 13 residues. CDR3 sequence: CASSFQAVDTQYF. DNA for the CDR3: TGTGCCAGCAGTTTCCAAGCGGTGGATACGCAGTATTTT.

The chain has TRBV21-1 and TRBJ2-2. TRBV21-1 is described as a pseudogene. CDR3 length: 16 amino acids. CDR3 in amino acids: CASSKVEGPNTGELFF. CDR3 DNA sequence: TGTGCCAGCAGCAAAGTAGAGGGACCCAACACCGGGGAGCTGTTTTTT.

The rearrangement uses TRBV9 and TRBJ1-4; no clear D gene. CDR3 length: 15 residues. Trimming removed 1 base at V and 3 bases at J, with 10 bases between. Germline V gives CDR1 SGDLS, CDR2 YYNGEE. CDR3 sequence reads: CASSVKALANEKLFF. CDR3 nucleotide sequence: TGTGCCAGCAGCGTAAAGGCGTTGGCTAATGAAAAACTGTTTTTT.

This clone was picked up one time. V is TRBV2 and J is TRBJ2-7; 7 nucleotides match TRBD1. J was trimmed by 0 bases and V by 6 bases; bases with no gene match: 8. CDR1 is SNHLY and CDR2 is FYNNEI in the germline V gene. CDR3 size: 15 residues. The CDR3 is CASRRDSFSSYEQYF. For the CDR3, the DNA is TGTGCCAGCAGGAGGGACAGCTTCAGCTCCTACGAGCAGTACTTC.

V is TRBV5-1 and J is TRBJ1-4; D gene ambiguous. Germline V gene data show CDR1 as SGHRS and CDR2 as YFSETQ. V lost 6 bases and J lost 5, with 11 bases in between. This CDR3 is 13 amino acids long. CDR3 sequence: CASKAGANEKLFF. The CDR3 coding sequence is TGCGCCAGCAAGGCAGGCGCAAATGAAAAACTGTTTTTT.

The chain employs TRBV6-5 and TRBJ2-1; the D gene is possibly TRBD2 (5 bases). This CDR3 contains 13 residues. V shed 5 bases and J shed 5 bases, with 10 bases lying between them. Germline values: CDR1 MNHEY, CDR2 SVGAGI. The CDR3 sequence is CASSKTNNNEQFF. The CDR3 region has the DNA TGTGCCAGCAGTAAGACTAATAACAATGAGCAGTTCTTC.